These 25 T cell receptor beta chains share one sample of origin, sequenced in a study of blood T cell repertoires in COVID-19. Some clones are missing from TCRdb's copy, which holds only in-frame ones; the method was immunoSEQ multiplex PCR. The sample contains about 170,000 clones, less than 90% of which appear only once. Specimen: PBMCs or T cells enriched from blood (not recorded which). The receptors were sampled from a woman aged 50 to 60 who had recovered from COVID-19.

The chain uses TRBV3-1 (or the pseudogene TRBV3-2) and TRBJ1-1, with 7 positions matching TRBD1. After removal of 4 bases from V and 2 bases from J, the junction contained 4 bases not matched to a gene. The CDR3 has 14 amino acids. Per the germline V gene, CDR1 is LGHDT and CDR2 is YNNKEL (reference sequence). CDR3 in DNA: TGTGCCAGCAGCCTTGACAGGGCAAACACTGAAGCTTTCTTT. As protein: CASSLDRANTEAFF.

The chain has TRBV10-1 and TRBJ1-6; D is unclear. CDR1 is WNHNN and CDR2 is SYGVQD in the germline V gene (reference sequence). This CDR3 has 12 residues. V lost 3 bases and J lost 7, with 4 bases in between. The CDR3 sequence is CASSDLNSPLHF. In nucleotides, the CDR3 is TGCGCCAGCAGTGACCTGAATTCACCCCTCCACTTT.

This clone was observed a handful of times. The rearrangement joins TRBV5-8 to TRBJ1-2; no clear D. Germline lookup yields CDR1 SGHTS and CDR2 YDEGEE. The V end was cut by 0 bases, the J end by 0 bases, with 12 bases between. The CDR3 covers 16 residues. The CDR3 DNA reads as TGTGCCAGCAGCTTGGCCCCGGGTCGAGCTAACTATGGCTACACCTTC. Its protein is CASSLAPGRANYGYTF.

This chain connects TRBV2 to TRBJ1-1; TRBD1 is a possible D gene (5 bases). This CDR3 is built from 15 residues. V dropped 2 bases and J dropped 10 bases, with 20 bases sitting between them. The germline V gene has CDR1 SNHLY and CDR2 FYNNEI. This chain's CDR3 is CASSERGLTVNGAFF. The CDR3, as DNA: TGTGCCAGCAGTGAAAGGGGTCTGACGGTAAACGGAGCTTTCTTT.

The V and J genes are TRBV28 and TRBJ1-5, with D possibly being TRBD1 (6 bases). The CDR3 runs 14 residues. Trimming took 5 bases from V and 5 from J, leaving 13 bases between them. The V gene's germline CDR1 is MDHEN and CDR2 SYDVKM. This CDR3 reads CASSPGGRDQPQHF. CDR3 coding DNA: TGTGCCAGCAGTCCGGGGGGGCGAGATCAGCCCCAGCATTTT.

V usage is TRBV27 and J usage is TRBJ2-2, with D possibly being TRBD1 (5 bases). Germline V lookup: CDR1 MNHEY, CDR2 SMNVEV (reference sequence). The CDR3 contains 13 residues. V lost 6 bases to trimming and J lost 10 bases, with 15 bases between them. The CDR3 region has the DNA TGTGCCAGCAGGCGATTACAGGTCCCGGAGCTGTTTTTT. Protein product: CASRRLQVPELFF.

The rearrangement links TRBV4-3 to TRBJ2-5, with 7 bases aligning to TRBD2. Germline V gives CDR1 LGHNA, CDR2 YSLEER. There are 17 residues in the CDR3. V was pared by 3 bases and J by 1 base, with 11 bases of the junction left unmatched. In nucleotides, the CDR3 is TGCGCCAGCAGCCAGGGTTGGGGAGCGGGGTCCCAAGAGACCCAGTACTTC. This sequence encodes CASSQGWGAGSQETQYF.

This clone was detected only once. CDR3 region: CASSSTSGSRDEQFF. The CDR3 coding sequence is TGTGCCAGCAGCTCCACTAGCGGGAGTCGGGATGAGCAGTTCTTC. The V call is TRBV7-6, the J call TRBJ2-1; 11 bases line up with TRBD2. CDR1 and CDR2 (germline): SGHVS, FNYEAQ. Unmatched junction bases numbered 7, after V lost 4 bases and J lost 8 bases. The CDR3 is made up of 15 amino acids.

This clone was seen once. This chain connects TRBV25-1 to TRBJ2-2; 12 bases map to TRBD1. Germline V CDR1 and CDR2: MGHDK, SYGVNS. The CDR3 sequence is 16 residues long. After removal of 3 bases from V and 4 bases from J, the junction contained 3 bases not matched to a gene. CDR3 region: CASSDPGQGATGELFF. The CDR3 DNA reads as TGTGCCAGCAGTGATCCGGGACAGGGGGCCACCGGGGAGCTGTTTTTT.

This sequence joins TRBV1 and TRBJ1-5. TRBV1 has pseudogene status. The length of the CDR3 is 15 residues. The chain's CDR3 is CTSSYTRLEVQPQHF. The CDR3, as DNA: TGCACCAGCAGCTATACAAGGTTGGAGGTTCAGCCCCAGCATTTT.

The V call is TRBV7-9, the J call TRBJ1-1; weak D call: TRBD1 (5 bases). With 2 bases removed from V and 2 bases from J, the gap between germline ends came to 6 bases. The CDR3 extends over 13 amino acids. Looked up from germline, CDR1 is SEHNR and CDR2 is FQNEAQ (reference sequence). Here the CDR3 DNA reads TGTGCCAGCAGCTTAACAGGAAACACTGAAGCTTTCTTT. This codes for CASSLTGNTEAFF.

This chain links TRBV5-1 with TRBJ2-7, with 8 bases aligning to TRBD1. The V gene end was trimmed by 3 bases and the J gene end by 1 base; junction bases not matched to a gene: 6. The CDR3 is 15 amino acids. Germline loops: CDR1 SGHRS, CDR2 YFSETQ. CDR3 nucleotides: TGCGCCAGCAGCTCCTGGACAGGGACTTCCTACGAGCAGTACTTC. Encoded protein: CASSSWTGTSYEQYF.

V gene TRBV7-9 combines with J gene TRBJ2-7; the match to TRBD1 covers 9 bases. This CDR3 is built from 15 residues. Per the germline V gene, CDR1 is SEHNR and CDR2 is FQNEAQ (reference sequence). V lost 5 bases to trimming and J lost 1 base; unmatched junction nucleotides: 6. CDR3 residues: CASSPPGQGSYEQYF. The CDR3 DNA sequence: TGTGCCAGCAGCCCACCGGGACAGGGTTCCTACGAGCAGTACTTC.

This clone has just a few counts. The V gene is TRBV9, the J gene TRBJ1-1; D perhaps matches TRBD1 (5 bases). Germline V gene sequence: CDR1 SGDLS, CDR2 YYNGEE. Trimming left V 5 bases short and J 3 bases short, with 14 bases between. The CDR3 is 14 amino acids. The CDR3 region has the DNA TGTGCCAGCAGGTTGGGGCTTTCGGACACTGAAGCTTTCTTT. The encoded protein is CASRLGLSDTEAFF. Full variable domain (outside the CDR3, taken from reference TRBV9 and TRBJ1-1): DSGVTQTPKHLITATGQRVTLRCSPRSGDLSVYWYQQSLDQGLQFLIQYYNGEERAKGNILERFSAQQFPDLHSELNLSSLELGDSALYFCASRLGLSDTEAFFGQGTRLTVV.

The chain links TRBV6-5 to TRBJ1-1, with TRBD1 matching over 8 bases. The CDR3 covers 14 residues. CDR1 is MNHEY, CDR2 SVGAGI, per germline. Germline trimming cut 5 bases from V and 5 bases from J; bases unmatched to any gene: 7. CDR3 amino acids: CASSTNTGGTEAFF. DNA of the CDR3: TGTGCCAGCAGTACGAACACAGGGGGTACTGAAGCTTTCTTT.

This clone has a handful of counts. The rearrangement joins TRBV27 to TRBJ2-7; TRBD2 matches at 7 bases. Germline-derived CDR1 and CDR2 are MNHEY and SMNVEV (reference sequence). The CDR3 length is 13 residues. V lost 4 bases to trimming and J lost 6 bases; unmatched junction nucleotides: 6. CDR3 sequence reads: CASSSGRIGEQYF. The CDR3 nucleotides are TGTGCCAGCAGTTCCGGGAGGATAGGCGAGCAGTACTTC.

The chain employs TRBV30 and TRBJ2-3; 11 bases agree with TRBD2. The CDR3 runs to 15 residues. CDR1 GTSNPN and CDR2 SVGIG come from the germline V gene (reference sequence). V gave up 2 bases and J gave up 8 bases; unmatched junction bases: 9. CDR3 sequence reads: CAWSRELAGVGTQYF. In DNA form, the CDR3 reads TGTGCCTGGAGTCGCGAACTAGCGGGAGTCGGTACGCAGTATTTT.

This chain joins TRBV11-3 and TRBJ1-1, with D unclear. CDR1 is SGHNT, CDR2 YENEEA, per germline. The V gene lost 1 base and the J gene lost 2 bases, with 5 bases spanning the gap. This CDR3 spans 13 amino acids. Written as DNA, the CDR3 is TGTGCCAGCAGCTTAGGAGCCAACACTGAAGCTTTCTTT. Translation gives CASSLGANTEAFF.

The chain is built from TRBV24-1 and TRBJ2-2, with D hard to call. The CDR3 extends over 14 amino acids. The germline gives CDR1 KGHDR, CDR2 SFDVKD. V lost 7 bases and J 0 bases, leaving 8 bases between the germline ends. The CDR3 DNA sequence: TGTGCCACCAGGCCCGCGTCGAACACCGGGGAGCTGTTTTTT. Amino acids: CATRPASNTGELFF.

The CDR3 DNA reads TGTGCCAGTAGTATAGATCAGTTGAGGGGGAGCTCCTACAATGAGCAGTTCTTC. Its translation: CASSIDQLRGSSYNEQFF. The chain links TRBV19 to TRBJ2-1; a possible D gene is TRBD1 (6 bases). Germline CDR1 LNHDA, CDR2 SQIVND (reference sequence). The CDR3 spans 18 residues. V was trimmed by 0 bases and J by 0 bases, leaving 15 bases between them.

A single count supports this clone. The gene calls are TRBV10-3 and TRBJ1-2; no firm D call. V lost 6 bases and J 4 bases, leaving 12 bases between the germline ends. Per germline, CDR1 ENHRY and CDR2 SYGVKD. The CDR3 totals 13 residues. The CDR3 bases are TGTGCCATCAGGGAGGGAGCTAGCTATGGCTACACCTTC. As protein: CAIREGASYGYTF.

The V and J genes are TRBV7-9 and TRBJ1-5; 7 bases match TRBD1. With V trimmed by 5 bases and J by 5 bases, 12 bases remained unmatched. The CDR3 has 16 amino acids. Germline V lookup: CDR1 SEHNR, CDR2 FQNEAQ (reference sequence). The CDR3, as DNA: TGTGCCAGCAGCCCCGGTGACAGGGAATGGGATCAGCCCCAGCATTTT. Protein: CASSPGDREWDQPQHF.

The chain combines TRBV7-9 with TRBJ2-3, with TRBD2 identical over 8 bases. Germline V lookup: CDR1 SEHNR, CDR2 FQNEAQ (reference sequence). V was pared by 1 base and J by 4 bases, with 4 bases of the junction left unmatched. This CDR3 comprises 15 residues. The CDR3 sequence: CASSLEAGEADTQYF. The CDR3 DNA reads as TGTGCCAGCAGCTTAGAAGCGGGAGAGGCAGATACGCAGTATTTT.

This sequence joins TRBV20-1 and TRBJ2-3; D is uncertain. The germline V gene has CDR1 DFQATT and CDR2 SNEGSKA (reference sequence). The CDR3 loop spans 11 amino acids. V was trimmed by 2 bases and J by 4 bases, leaving 4 bases between them. The CDR3 DNA sequence: TGCAGTGCTAGACCAGCAGATACGCAGTATTTT. It is translated as CSARPADTQYF.

This sequence joins TRBV4-2 and TRBJ1-2, with D perhaps matching TRBD1 (6 bases). The CDR3 length is 18 residues. CDR1 is LGHNA and CDR2 is YNFKEQ in the germline V gene. V lost 2 bases and J lost 5, with 24 bases in between. The CDR3 DNA sequence: TGTGCCAGCAGCCAAACCAAGCCTGGCGGGGGCGGGCGGTATGGCTACACCTTC. Its protein is CASSQTKPGGGGRYGYTF.